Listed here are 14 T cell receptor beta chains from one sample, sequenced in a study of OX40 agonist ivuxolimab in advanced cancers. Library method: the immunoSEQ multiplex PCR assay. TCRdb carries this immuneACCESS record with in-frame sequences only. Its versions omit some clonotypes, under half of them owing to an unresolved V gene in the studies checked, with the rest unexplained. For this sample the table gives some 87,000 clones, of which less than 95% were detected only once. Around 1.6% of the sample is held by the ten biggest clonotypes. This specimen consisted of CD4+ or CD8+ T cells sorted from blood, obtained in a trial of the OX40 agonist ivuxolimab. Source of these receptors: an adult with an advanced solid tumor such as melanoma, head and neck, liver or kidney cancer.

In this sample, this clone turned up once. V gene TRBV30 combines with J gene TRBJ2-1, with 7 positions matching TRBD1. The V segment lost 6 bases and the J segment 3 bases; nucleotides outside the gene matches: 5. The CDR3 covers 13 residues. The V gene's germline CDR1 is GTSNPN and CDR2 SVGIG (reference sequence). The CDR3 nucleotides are TGTGCCTGTGCGACAGGGTTCTACAATGAGCAGTTCTTC. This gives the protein CACATGFYNEQFF.

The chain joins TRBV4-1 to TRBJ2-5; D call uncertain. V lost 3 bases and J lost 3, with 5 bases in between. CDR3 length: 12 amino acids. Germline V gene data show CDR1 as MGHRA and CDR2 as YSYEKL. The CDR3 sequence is CASSHIKETQYF. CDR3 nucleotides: TGCGCCAGCAGCCATATCAAAGAGACCCAGTACTTC.

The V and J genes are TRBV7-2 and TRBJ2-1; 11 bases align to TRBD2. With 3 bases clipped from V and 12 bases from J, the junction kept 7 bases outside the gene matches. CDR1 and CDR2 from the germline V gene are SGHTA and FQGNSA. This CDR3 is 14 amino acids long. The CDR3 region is CASSLGPLAGGQFF. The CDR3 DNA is TGTGCCAGCAGCTTGGGGCCTCTAGCGGGGGGGCAGTTCTTC.

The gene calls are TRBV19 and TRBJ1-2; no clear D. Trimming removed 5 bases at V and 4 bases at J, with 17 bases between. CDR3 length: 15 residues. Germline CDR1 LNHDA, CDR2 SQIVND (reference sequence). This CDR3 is CASSPNHLGRYGYTF. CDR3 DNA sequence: TGTGCCAGTAGTCCTAACCACCTAGGTCGCTATGGCTACACCTTC.

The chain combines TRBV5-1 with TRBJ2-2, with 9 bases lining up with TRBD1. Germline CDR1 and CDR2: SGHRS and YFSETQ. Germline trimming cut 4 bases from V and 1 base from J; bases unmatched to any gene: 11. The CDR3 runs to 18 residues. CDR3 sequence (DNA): TGCGCCAGCAGCCGCGGTTACGGACAGGGGTTGAACACCGGGGAGCTGTTTTTT. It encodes CASSRGYGQGLNTGELFF.

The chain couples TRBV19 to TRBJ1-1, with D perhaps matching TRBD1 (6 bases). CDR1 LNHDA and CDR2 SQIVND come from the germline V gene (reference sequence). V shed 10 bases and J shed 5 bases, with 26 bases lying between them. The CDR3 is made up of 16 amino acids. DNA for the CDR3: TGTGCCACCACCCAACAGCCGAACAGGGCAGGGACTGAAGCTTTCTTT. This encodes CATTQQPNRAGTEAFF. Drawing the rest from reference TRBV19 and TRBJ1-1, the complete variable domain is DGGITQSPKYLFRKEGQNVTLSCEQNLNHDAMYWYRQDPGQGLRLIYYSQIVNDFQKGDIAEGYSVSREKKESFPLTVTSAQKNPTAFYLCATTQQPNRAGTEAFFGQGTRLTVV.

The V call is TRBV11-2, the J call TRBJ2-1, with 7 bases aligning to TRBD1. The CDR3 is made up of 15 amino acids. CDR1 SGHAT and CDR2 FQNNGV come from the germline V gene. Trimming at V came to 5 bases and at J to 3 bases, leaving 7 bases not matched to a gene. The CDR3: CASSPSGQIYNEQFF. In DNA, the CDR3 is TGTGCCAGCAGCCCTTCGGGACAGATCTACAATGAGCAGTTCTTC.

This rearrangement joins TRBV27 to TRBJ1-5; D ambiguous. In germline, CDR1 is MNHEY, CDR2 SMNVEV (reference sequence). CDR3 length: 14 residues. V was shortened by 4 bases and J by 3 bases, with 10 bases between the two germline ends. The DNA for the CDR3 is TGTGCCAGCAGTTCGCCCGTCCTCAATCAGCCCCAGCATTTT. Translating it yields CASSSPVLNQPQHF.

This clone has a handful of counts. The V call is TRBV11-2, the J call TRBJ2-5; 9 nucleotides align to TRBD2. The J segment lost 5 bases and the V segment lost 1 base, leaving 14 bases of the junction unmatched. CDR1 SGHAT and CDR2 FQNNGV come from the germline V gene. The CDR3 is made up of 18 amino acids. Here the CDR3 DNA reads TGTGCCAGCAGCTTAGTAGGGACGGGTAGCGGGAGTGGGGAGACCCAGTACTTC. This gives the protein CASSLVGTGSGSGETQYF. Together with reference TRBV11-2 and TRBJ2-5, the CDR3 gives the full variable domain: EAGVAQSPRYKIIEKRQSVAFWCNPISGHATLYWYQQILGQGPKLLIQFQNNGVVDDSQLPKDRFSAERLKGVDSTLKIQPAKLEDSAVYLCASSLVGTGSGSGETQYFGPGTRLLVL.

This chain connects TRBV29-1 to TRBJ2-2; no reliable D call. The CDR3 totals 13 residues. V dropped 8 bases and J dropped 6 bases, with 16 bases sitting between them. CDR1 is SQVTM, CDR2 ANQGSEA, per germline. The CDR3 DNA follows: TGCAGCCACAGACGCTCGGATTCCGGGGAGCTGTTTTTT. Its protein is CSHRRSDSGELFF.

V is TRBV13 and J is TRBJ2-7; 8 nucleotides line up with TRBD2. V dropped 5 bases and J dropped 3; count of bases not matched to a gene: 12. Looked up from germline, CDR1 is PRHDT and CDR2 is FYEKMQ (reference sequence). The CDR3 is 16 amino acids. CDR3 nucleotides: TGTGCCAGCAGCACTAGGACTAGCAAGCCTTTCTACGAGCAGTACTTC. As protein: CASSTRTSKPFYEQYF.

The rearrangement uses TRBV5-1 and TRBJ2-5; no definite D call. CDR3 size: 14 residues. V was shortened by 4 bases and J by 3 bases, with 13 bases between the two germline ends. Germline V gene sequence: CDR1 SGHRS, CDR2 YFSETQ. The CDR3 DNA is TGCGCCAGCAGCCCCGGTGATAGGAAAGAGACCCAGTACTTC. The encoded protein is CASSPGDRKETQYF.

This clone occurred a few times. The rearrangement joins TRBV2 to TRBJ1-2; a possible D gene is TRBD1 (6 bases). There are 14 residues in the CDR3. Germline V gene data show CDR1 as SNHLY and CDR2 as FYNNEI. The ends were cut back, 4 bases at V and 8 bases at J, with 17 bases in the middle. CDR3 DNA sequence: TGTGCCAGCAGTGGCCGGGACACCGAGGAAGGCTACACCTTC. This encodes CASSGRDTEEGYTF.

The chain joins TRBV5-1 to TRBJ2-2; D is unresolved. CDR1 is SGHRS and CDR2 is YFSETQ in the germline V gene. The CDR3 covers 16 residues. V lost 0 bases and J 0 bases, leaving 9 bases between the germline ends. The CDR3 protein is CASSLGHVTNTGELFF. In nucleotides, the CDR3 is TGCGCCAGCAGCTTGGGTCACGTCACGAACACCGGGGAGCTGTTTTTT.